The T cell receptor (beta chain) described here comes from a study of cytomegalovirus exposure and HLA in healthy donors. Germline V gene data show CDR1 as LNHDA and CDR2 as SQIVND (reference sequence). Trimming stripped 3 bases from V and 3 bases from J, with 9 bases between. The CDR3 is 13 amino acids. It was with 60 Vbeta and 13 Jbeta primers that the PCR ran. The repertoire was sequenced with immunoSEQ multiplex PCR; TCRdb's copy has only in-frame clones and lacks some. Here the sample spans about 210,000 clones, approximately 80% being singletons. The V gene is TRBV19, the J gene TRBJ2-7, with D possibly matching TRBD1 (6 bases). Source material: PBMCs. This TCR was sampled from a woman aged 45-65 years in good health and CMV-seropositive. The CDR3 sequence: CASSIQGYYEQYF. The CDR3 DNA reads TGTGCCAGTAGTATCCAGGGGTACTACGAGCAGTACTTC.